This T cell receptor beta chain was sequenced during a study of T cells after yellow fever vaccination. For the study at large: Fractions containing few cells were prepared with SMART-Seq v4 Ultra Low Input. Study outcomes and limitations: A weaker secondary response peaked on day 5, the primary on day 15.

Germline assignment: CDR1 MGHRA and CDR2 YSYEKL. Deletions cut 3 bases from V and 1 base from J, with 9 bases between. This CDR3 has 15 amino acids. About this clonotype: Its antigen remains unknown.

Template switching with 5'RACE generated the TCR cDNA and added a universal primer site and UMIs. TCRdb itself ran the 5' RACE reads through MiXCR, one entry per CDR3 protein. The repertoire holds 150,000 to 200,000 distinct CDR3 sequences, approximately 9.9% seen once, with 36% in the top ten. This specimen consisted of CD8+ T cells sorted from PBMCs, obtained 15 days after the yellow fever booster vaccination. The chain joins TRBV4-1 to TRBJ2-2, with TRBD1 as a possible D gene (5 bases). This TCR was recovered from a man between 18 and 35 years old who received the YFV17D yellow fever vaccine. The CDR3, as DNA: TGCGCCAGCAGCCATGGGCAGGGGAACACCGGGGAGCTGTTTTTT. Translated, it gives CASSHGQGNTGELFF.